This T cell receptor (beta chain) was recovered during a study of monozygotic twins with inflammatory bowel disease. Remarks on this clonotype: Its antigen is unidentified.

Looked up from germline, CDR1 is SGHKS and CDR2 is YYEKEE (reference sequence). The CDR3 is 15 residues long. TCRdb re-called the 5' RACE reads and gives one entry per CDR3 protein, without DNA. The repertoire shows approximately 120,000 distinct CDR3 sequences; the top ten hold 9.5% to 15%. Overall study results and limits: On the inverse Simpson index, IBD patients scored lower for TCRbeta diversity than healthy co-twins. Differing T cell subtypes remained indistinguishable.

The sample comprised blood. This chain joins TRBV5-5 and TRBJ2-1; TCRdb gives TRBD2 as the D gene, but with no DNA this cannot be confirmed. This receptor was obtained from a human donor with ulcerative colitis or Crohn's disease, or a healthy co-twin of an affected twin (not recorded which). CDR3 residues: CASSPPLEGEDEQFF. The full variable domain, completed using reference TRBV5-5 and TRBJ2-1, is DAGVTQSPTHLIKTRGQQVTLRCSPISGHKSVSWYQQVLGQGPQFIFQYYEKEERGRGNFPDRFSARQFPNYSSELNVNALLLGDSALYLCASSPPLEGEDEQFFGPGTRLTVL.